These 18 T cell receptor beta chains originate from one sample sequenced in a study of beta chain features in type 1 diabetes. The sequenced template was cDNA made from the entire isolated RNA. Generated by immunoSEQ multiplex PCR, the TCRdb table keeps only in-frame clones and is missing some. The top ten clones hold almost 0.065% of a sample with about half a million clones, around 28% of them seen once. The sequencing sample was made of naive CD4+ T cells from blood. These receptors originate from a man younger than 35 in good health.

The rearrangement uses TRBV7-9 and TRBJ2-5; 9 bases fit TRBD2. Germline CDR1 SEHNR, CDR2 FQNEAQ (reference sequence). The CDR3 contains 14 residues. J gave up 4 bases and V 4 bases, and 4 bases lay outside the gene matches. CDR3 coding DNA: TGTGCCAGCAGCTCCCTAGCGGGATCAGAGACCCAGTACTTC. This codes for CASSSLAGSETQYF.

The genes are TRBV6-5 and TRBJ1-4, with 7 bases that match TRBD1. The CDR3 runs to 13 residues. The ends lost 5 bases at V and 5 bases at J; junction bases unmatched: 2. The germline V gene has CDR1 MNHEY and CDR2 SVGAGI. The CDR3 bases are TGTGCCAGCAGTGGACAGGAAAATGAAAAACTGTTTTTT. Translated: CASSGQENEKLFF.

V is TRBV4-1 and J is TRBJ2-1; 9 bases agree with TRBD2. This CDR3 is built from 15 residues. Losses at the gene ends were 4 bases for V and 4 bases for J; bases not matched to a gene: 5. CDR1 and CDR2 from the germline V gene are MGHRA and YSYEKL. CDR3 amino acids: CASSRFAGGYNEQFF. CDR3 nucleotides: TGCGCCAGCAGCCGCTTCGCGGGAGGGTACAATGAGCAGTTCTTC.

Regarding this clone: In the same sample, other DNA sequences code for this CDR3. This rearrangement joins TRBV6-5 to TRBJ2-3; a possible D gene is TRBD1 (6 bases). The CDR3 consists of 13 residues. The V end lost 6 bases, the J end lost 3 bases, and 10 bases lay between the germline ends. Germline CDR1 and CDR2: MNHEY and SVGAGI. The CDR3, as DNA: TGTGCCAGCAGGCAGCAGGGGACAGATACGCAGTATTTT. This codes for CASRQQGTDTQYF.

This clone was recorded a few times. This chain links TRBV25-1 with TRBJ1-4; the D is unclear. This CDR3 contains 17 residues. The germline gives CDR1 MGHDK, CDR2 SYGVNS. Trimming took 6 bases from V and 5 from J, leaving 22 bases between them. In DNA, the CDR3 is TGTGCCAGCAGCGTCTCCTGGACGTCCTCGCGGAATGAAAAACTGTTTTTT. It is translated as CASSVSWTSSRNEKLFF.

This chain uses TRBV7-9 with TRBJ2-3; maybe TRBD1 (6 bases). V was shortened by 1 base and J by 2 bases, with 13 bases between the two germline ends. The CDR3 consists of 16 residues. CDR1 is SEHNR and CDR2 is FQNEAQ in the germline V gene (reference sequence). CDR3 sequence: CASSLGASGDTDTQYF. The CDR3 coding sequence is TGTGCCAGCAGCTTAGGGGCGTCAGGGGACACAGATACGCAGTATTTT.

The V gene is TRBV9, the J gene TRBJ2-1; D could derive from TRBD1 or TRBD2 (6 bases each). V was clipped by 3 bases and J by 10 bases, with 8 bases between them. The CDR3 is made up of 11 amino acids. Per germline, CDR1 SGDLS and CDR2 YYNGEE. The CDR3 sequence is CASSAGGEQFF. The CDR3 nucleotides read TGTGCCAGCAGCGCCGGGGGCGAGCAGTTCTTC. The whole variable domain, remainder taken from reference TRBV9 and TRBJ2-1, is DSGVTQTPKHLITATGQRVTLRCSPRSGDLSVYWYQQSLDQGLQFLIQYYNGEERAKGNILERFSAQQFPDLHSELNLSSLELGDSALYFCASSAGGEQFFGPGTRLTVL.

CDR3 amino acids: CAWRWRENTGELFF. The CDR3 nucleotides are TGTGCCTGGAGATGGCGGGAGAACACCGGGGAGCTGTTTTTT. V is TRBV30 and J is TRBJ2-2, with TRBD2 as a possible D gene (6 bases). V gave up 3 bases and J gave up 1 base, with 9 bases separating them. The CDR3 has 14 amino acids. Per the germline V gene, CDR1 is GTSNPN and CDR2 is SVGIG (reference sequence).

This clone has only a few counts. Other DNA sequences from this sample encode an identical CDR3 as well. V and J are TRBV5-4 and TRBJ2-5; 15 bases match TRBD2. Looked up from germline, CDR1 is SGHNT and CDR2 is YYREEE (reference sequence). This CDR3 contains 15 residues. The V segment lost 3 bases and the J segment 4 bases; nucleotides outside the gene matches: 1. The CDR3 sequence: CASSSGLAGGETQYF. CDR3 DNA sequence: TGTGCCAGCAGCTCGGGACTAGCGGGAGGAGAGACCCAGTACTTC.

The rearrangement joins TRBV7-2 to TRBJ2-6, with 7 bases fitting TRBD1. J was trimmed by 1 base and V by 5 bases; bases with no gene match: 14. This CDR3 spans 19 amino acids. Germline values: CDR1 SGHTA, CDR2 FQGNSA. CDR3 in DNA: TGTGCCAGCAGCCCTCTGGCTGCAGGGGGTTTATCTGGGGCCAACGTCCTGACTTTC. The encoded protein is CASSPLAAGGLSGANVLTF.

This clone was counted only a few times. The chain couples TRBV9 to TRBJ2-1; 8 positions match TRBD2. This CDR3 contains 15 residues. The V gene end was trimmed by 4 bases and the J gene end by 7 bases; junction bases not matched to a gene: 10. Germline V lookup: CDR1 SGDLS, CDR2 YYNGEE. The CDR3 DNA reads TGTGCCAGCAGCTTTGCCGGGACTAGGGGGAATGAGCAGTTCTTC. Translating gives CASSFAGTRGNEQFF.

This clone was observed once. The rearrangement uses TRBV14 and TRBJ2-1; D is undetermined. The CDR3 extends over 17 amino acids. CDR1 and CDR2 (germline): SGHDN, FVKESK. V was pared by 4 bases and J by 5 bases, with 21 bases between. The CDR3 DNA reads TGTGCCAGCAGCCTCCAACCGGGTCCTCAGCCTGACAATGAGCAGTTCTTC. Its translation is CASSLQPGPQPDNEQFF.

V and J are TRBV19 and TRBJ2-7, with D possibly matching TRBD1 (6 bases). The CDR3 extends over 11 amino acids. Germline assignment: CDR1 LNHDA and CDR2 SQIVND (reference sequence). With 9 bases removed from V and 7 bases from J, the gap between germline ends came to 13 bases. The DNA of the CDR3 is TGTGCCAGCCAGGGGCCCGGGGAGCAGTACTTC. This translates into CASQGPGEQYF.

Remarks on this clone: Mismatch with germline at one junction end may stem from a read error. The V call is TRBV7-7, the J call TRBJ2-5; D call uncertain. The CDR3 has 13 residues. CDR1 and CDR2 from the germline V gene are SSHAT and FNYEAQ (reference sequence). The CDR3 reads CASSLDAQETQYF. The DNA of the CDR3 is TGTGCTAGCAGCTTAGACGCTCAAGAGACCCAGTACTTC.

This chain connects TRBV4-1 to TRBJ1-1; D is perhaps TRBD1 (6 bases). The V end was cut by 0 bases, the J end by 0 bases, with 11 bases between. CDR3 size: 16 residues. CDR1 is MGHRA and CDR2 is YSYEKL in the germline V gene. This CDR3 is CASSQDGTGMNTEAFF. The CDR3 DNA reads as TGCGCCAGCAGCCAAGATGGTACAGGGATGAACACTGAAGCTTTCTTT.

The table lists this clone with a few counts. The chain employs TRBV28 and TRBJ1-1; a weak D match, TRBD1 (5 bases). The CDR3 sequence is 15 residues long. From germline, CDR1 is MDHEN and CDR2 SYDVKM. With 5 bases removed from V and 2 bases from J, the gap between germline ends came to 15 bases. The CDR3 protein is CASSGSGTDNTEAFF. The CDR3 coding sequence is TGTGCCAGCAGTGGTTCCGGGACCGATAACACTGAAGCTTTCTTT.

This clone turned up a few times. The rearrangement links TRBV2 to TRBJ1-3; no firm D call. The CDR3 is 15 residues long. The germline V gene has CDR1 SNHLY and CDR2 FYNNEI. The germline V and J ends were trimmed by 6 bases and 0 bases, with 12 bases remaining between them. CDR3 in amino acids: CASSMNFISGNTIYF. In DNA, the CDR3 is TGTGCCAGCAGCATGAATTTTATCTCTGGAAACACCATATATTTT.

This clone was detected only a few times. This chain joins TRBV11-1 and TRBJ2-5; D is uncertain. V was cut by 5 bases and J by 2 bases, with 12 bases left in between. The V gene's germline CDR1 is SGHAT and CDR2 FQDESV (reference sequence). The CDR3 runs to 14 residues. DNA of the CDR3: TGTGCCAGCAGCCGAGGTCCTAAACAAGAGACCCAGTACTTC. Translation: CASSRGPKQETQYF.